One sample yielded the 17 T cell receptor beta chains listed below, sequenced in a study of T cell changes during pregnancy in multiple sclerosis. Sequenced by immunoSEQ multiplex PCR; TCRdb stores in-frame clones only, minus some. This sample has tens of thousands of clones; over 85% occur once, and the top ten carry roughly 1%. Sequenced material: peripheral blood, taken in the first trimester of pregnancy. Receptors originate from a female donor with multiple sclerosis, enrolled in a pregnancy study.

This chain uses TRBV7-9 with TRBJ2-1, with TRBD2 as a possible D gene (5 bases). There are 19 residues in the CDR3. Germline V gene data show CDR1 as SEHNR and CDR2 as FQNEAQ (reference sequence). The V end lost 5 bases, the J end lost 8 bases, and 31 bases lay between the germline ends. The CDR3 DNA is TGTGCCAGCAGCCTATACGGGATCGGGTCTTTATCGGGCCTCCATGAGCAGTTCTTC. It yields the protein CASSLYGIGSLSGLHEQFF.

The genes are TRBV4-3 and TRBJ2-7; D is possibly TRBD1 (6 bases). Germline values: CDR1 LGHNA, CDR2 YSLEER. The length of the CDR3 is 14 residues. With 2 bases removed from V and 1 base from J, the gap between germline ends came to 9 bases. The CDR3 here is CASSQSQGSYEQYF. The CDR3 region has the DNA TGCGCCAGCAGCCAATCACAGGGTTCCTACGAGCAGTACTTC.

The chain carries TRBV5-1 and TRBJ1-1; D is possibly TRBD1 (6 bases). The V end lost 4 bases, the J end lost 7 bases, and 23 bases lay between the germline ends. This CDR3 has 16 amino acids. Germline-derived CDR1 and CDR2 are SGHRS and YFSETQ. CDR3 loop: CASSADRDTSLNEAFF. In DNA form, the CDR3 reads TGCGCCAGCAGCGCTGACCGGGACACCAGTTTGAATGAAGCTTTCTTT. The full variable domain, completed using reference TRBV5-1 and TRBJ1-1, is KAGVTQTPRYLIKTRGQQVTLSCSPISGHRSVSWYQQTPGQGLQFLFEYFSETQRNKGNFPGRFSGRQFSNSRSEMNVSTLELGDSALYLCASSADRDTSLNEAFFGQGTRLTVV.

The rearrangement uses TRBV5-1 and TRBJ2-5, with D possibly matching TRBD1 (6 bases). V lost 4 bases, J lost 0 bases, and 22 bases lay in between. This CDR3 spans 18 amino acids. The germline V gene has CDR1 SGHRS and CDR2 YFSETQ. Here the CDR3 reads CASSQLRQGHKYQETQYF. In DNA form, the CDR3 reads TGCGCCAGCAGCCAACTCCGCCAGGGACACAAGTACCAAGAGACCCAGTACTTC.

The CDR3, as DNA: TGTGCCAGCAGTCGTCTTAGCGGGAGCGGGCAAGAGACCCAGTACTTC. Residues: CASSRLSGSGQETQYF. The chain couples TRBV7-9 to TRBJ2-5; TRBD2 agrees at 9 bases. The CDR3 contains 16 residues. Germline V gene lookup returns CDR1 SEHNR and CDR2 FQNEAQ (reference sequence). The V segment lost 6 bases and the J segment 2 bases; nucleotides outside the gene matches: 10.

This rearrangement joins TRBV29-1 to TRBJ2-1; 8 bases are a match to TRBD1. The germline V gene encodes CDR1 SQVTM and CDR2 ANQGSEA. The trim removed 1 base at V and 1 base at J, leaving 3 bases unmatched. This CDR3 is built from 15 residues. CDR3 DNA sequence: TGCAGCGTTGAAGGGAGGACAGGGTCCTACAATGAGCAGTTCTTC. It codes for CSVEGRTGSYNEQFF.

This chain joins TRBV4-2 and TRBJ2-1, with 7 bases that match TRBD2. This CDR3 is 14 amino acids long. J lost 9 bases, V lost 0 bases, and 5 bases had no gene match. CDR1 and CDR2 from the germline V gene are LGHNA and YNFKEQ. The CDR3 DNA reads as TGTGCCAGCAGCCAAGAACGACTAGCTGGTGAGCAGTTCTTC. Translating gives CASSQERLAGEQFF.

This chain links TRBV7-2 with TRBJ1-3; 7 bases are shared with TRBD1. Losses at the gene ends were 5 bases for V and 4 bases for J; bases not matched to a gene: 5. Germline V gives CDR1 SGHTA, CDR2 FQGNSA. CDR3 length equals 14 residues. CDR3 protein: CASSPRDSGNTIYF. For the CDR3, the DNA is TGTGCCAGCAGCCCCCGGGACAGCGGAAACACCATATATTTT. Full variable domain (outside the CDR3, taken from reference TRBV7-2 and TRBJ1-3): GAGVSQSPSNKVTEKGKDVELRCDPISGHTALYWYRQSLGQGLEFLIYFQGNSAPDKSGLPSDRFSAERTGGSVSTLTIQRTQQEDSAVYLCASSPRDSGNTIYFGEGSWLTVV.

The chain is built from TRBV19 and TRBJ1-1; no clear D. V lost 5 bases and J 0 bases, leaving 16 bases between the germline ends. The CDR3 totals 16 residues. Germline V gene data show CDR1 as LNHDA and CDR2 as SQIVND (reference sequence). The CDR3 DNA follows: TGTGCCAGTAGTTGGAGGGTAAGTGGCATGAACACTGAAGCTTTCTTT. Translating gives CASSWRVSGMNTEAFF.

This clone was observed once. The J gene is TRBJ1-5, the V gene TRBV19; TRBD1 is a possible D gene (5 bases). The germline CDR1 and CDR2 sequences are LNHDA and SQIVND (reference sequence). This CDR3 has 13 amino acids. Trimming removed 0 bases at V and 7 bases at J, with 7 bases between. DNA for the CDR3: TGTGCCAGTAGTATAGACCGACAGCAGCCCCAGCATTTT. Its translation is CASSIDRQQPQHF.

The chain combines TRBV19 with TRBJ2-2; weak D call: TRBD2 (6 bases). This CDR3 comprises 17 residues. The V and J ends lost 1 base and 5 bases respectively, with 17 bases between them. The V gene's germline CDR1 is LNHDA and CDR2 SQIVND (reference sequence). CDR3 sequence: CASSIAPRVRGTGELFF. CDR3 sequence (DNA): TGTGCCAGTAGTATAGCGCCGAGGGTTCGGGGGACCGGGGAGCTGTTTTTT. The full variable domain, its missing parts supplied by reference TRBV19 and TRBJ2-2, is DGGITQSPKYLFRKEGQNVTLSCEQNLNHDAMYWYRQDPGQGLRLIYYSQIVNDFQKGDIAEGYSVSREKKESFPLTVTSAQKNPTAFYLCASSIAPRVRGTGELFFGEGSRLTVL.

The chain uses TRBV7-2 and TRBJ1-2, with D perhaps matching TRBD1 (5 bases). Trimming left V 5 bases short and J 2 bases short, with 12 bases between. CDR3 length: 14 residues. Germline CDR1 reads SGHTA; CDR2 reads FQGNSA. CDR3 bases: TGTGCCAGCAGCGAGGCGACAGCAAACTATGGCTACACCTTC. Translation: CASSEATANYGYTF.

The chain combines TRBV19 with TRBJ2-5, with D perhaps TRBD1 (5 bases). The CDR3 sequence is 13 residues long. V was clipped by 6 bases and J by 5 bases, with 13 bases between them. Germline V gene lookup returns CDR1 LNHDA and CDR2 SQIVND (reference sequence). CDR3 nucleotides: TGTGCCAGTAGAGTAGGGGCCGGGGAGACCCAGTACTTC. Its protein is CASRVGAGETQYF.

This chain links TRBV19 with TRBJ1-6, with TRBD1 as a possible D gene (6 bases). CDR3 length equals 14 residues. Trimming shortened V by 3 bases and J by 13 bases, and 16 bases separated the two germline ends. The germline V gene encodes CDR1 LNHDA and CDR2 SQIVND (reference sequence). The CDR3 DNA reads as TGTGCCAGTAGTATTTTCGGTGGGCAGGGGCCCCTCCACTTT. It translates to CASSIFGGQGPLHF. Variable domain in full (rest from reference TRBV19 and TRBJ1-6): DGGITQSPKYLFRKEGQNVTLSCEQNLNHDAMYWYRQDPGQGLRLIYYSQIVNDFQKGDIAEGYSVSREKKESFPLTVTSAQKNPTAFYLCASSIFGGQGPLHFGNGTRLTVT.

This rearrangement joins TRBV7-3 to TRBJ1-1; D may be TRBD1 (5 bases). CDR3 size: 14 residues. Trimming shortened V by 1 base and J by 5 bases, and 11 bases separated the two germline ends. Germline loops: CDR1 SGHTA, CDR2 FQGTGA. Written as DNA, the CDR3 is TGTGCCAGCAGCTTAAAGGGGCGGGGGACTGAAGCTTTCTTT. Amino acids: CASSLKGRGTEAFF.

The chain couples TRBV21-1 to TRBJ2-1; whether TRBD1, the table's D call, matches the DNA was not checked. TRBV21-1 is an annotated pseudogene. This CDR3 spans 13 amino acids. For the CDR3, the DNA is TGTGCCAGCAGTCGACAGGGCCACAATGAGCAGTTCTTC. Translation: CASSRQGHNEQFF.

V usage is TRBV9 and J usage is TRBJ2-1; weak D call: TRBD2 (6 bases). Germline assignment: CDR1 SGDLS and CDR2 YYNGEE. The ends were cut back, 4 bases at V and 8 bases at J, with 10 bases in the middle. The CDR3 consists of 12 residues. CDR3 nucleotide sequence: TGTGCCAGCAGCTGGGGGGAGGATGAGCAGTTCTTC. Protein: CASSWGEDEQFF.